The 24 T cell receptor beta chains below come from one sample, sequenced in a study of cytomegalovirus exposure and HLA in healthy donors. Amplification used 60 Vbeta primers and 13 Jbeta primers. Data came from immunoSEQ multiplex PCR; TCRdb stores just in-frame clones and leaves some out. In the table there are 45,000 to 65,000 clones, around three quarters of which are singletons. The sequenced material came from PBMCs. These receptors all stem from a woman aged 45-59 years in good health and CMV-seropositive.

The chain employs TRBV11-2 and TRBJ1-2; D gene ambiguous. CDR3 length equals 14 residues. CDR1 is SGHAT, CDR2 FQNNGV, per germline. Trimming stripped 3 bases from V and 0 bases from J, with 8 bases between. CDR3 bases: TGTGCCAGCAGCTTGGCGGCCCCTAACTATGGCTACACCTTC. Its translation is CASSLAAPNYGYTF.

This clone is a singleton in its sample. The V and J genes are TRBV5-3 and TRBJ2-3, with 10 bases identical to TRBD2. TRBV5-3 qualifies as an ORF whose function is uncertain. The CDR3 runs to 15 residues. Trimming cost V 2 bases and J 2 bases; bases outside gene matches: 2. Written as DNA, the CDR3 is TGTGCCAGAAGCTTTGGACTAGCGGTCACAGATACGCAGTATTTT. Protein sequence: CARSFGLAVTDTQYF.

V usage is TRBV28 and J usage is TRBJ1-5; no definite D call. This CDR3 spans 15 amino acids. CDR1 is MDHEN, CDR2 SYDVKM, per germline. The germline V and J ends were trimmed by 8 bases and 0 bases, with 14 bases remaining between them. The CDR3 sequence: CASLPGSGSNQPQHF. CDR3 nucleotide sequence: TGTGCCAGCCTTCCGGGGTCGGGTAGCAATCAGCCCCAGCATTTT.

The rearrangement uses TRBV7-9 and TRBJ1-2; the D gene is possibly TRBD1 (6 bases). Trimming took 5 bases from V and 4 from J, leaving 26 bases between them. The CDR3 runs to 18 residues. Germline V lookup: CDR1 SEHNR, CDR2 FQNEAQ (reference sequence). CDR3 loop: CASSPWGQGIGPAYGYTF. The DNA for the CDR3 is TGTGCCAGCAGCCCTTGGGGGCAGGGAATAGGGCCCGCCTATGGCTACACCTTC.

The chain combines TRBV18 with TRBJ1-3, with D unclear. CDR1 is KGHSH, CDR2 LQKENI, per germline. The CDR3 covers 13 residues. V lost 8 bases to trimming and J lost 0 bases, with 8 bases between them. The CDR3: CASLRSSGNTIYF. As DNA, the CDR3 is TGTGCCAGCCTGCGGAGCTCTGGAAACACCATATATTTT.

The chain recombines TRBV15 with TRBJ2-5, with a tentative D call TRBD2 (7 bases). Deletions cut 0 bases from V and 7 bases from J, with 18 bases between. The length of the CDR3 is 16 residues. CDR1 is LNHNV and CDR2 is YYDKDF in the germline V gene (reference sequence). The CDR3 is CATSREGGRIGGTQYF. As DNA, the CDR3 is TGTGCCACCAGCAGAGAGGGGGGGCGAATAGGCGGGACCCAGTACTTC.

The rearrangement links TRBV9 to TRBJ2-2, with D possibly matching TRBD2 (5 bases). The CDR3 consists of 15 residues. Germline-derived CDR1 and CDR2 are SGDLS and YYNGEE. V gave up 0 bases and J gave up 5 bases, with 11 bases separating them. Written as DNA, the CDR3 is TGTGCCAGCAGCGTAGTTGGGAGATTGACCGGGGAGCTGTTTTTT. This translates into CASSVVGRLTGELFF. Full variable domain (rest looked up from reference TRBV9 and TRBJ2-2): DSGVTQTPKHLITATGQRVTLRCSPRSGDLSVYWYQQSLDQGLQFLIQYYNGEERAKGNILERFSAQQFPDLHSELNLSSLELGDSALYFCASSVVGRLTGELFFGEGSRLTVL.

This clone was seen only once. This chain links TRBV9 with TRBJ2-7, with unresolved D. Trimming took off 0 bases at V and 2 bases at J, with 12 bases between the two ends. The CDR3 is 15 residues long. Per the germline V gene, CDR1 is SGDLS and CDR2 is YYNGEE. CDR3 DNA: TGTGCCAGCAGCGTAGAGTCCAGGAATACCTACGAGCAGTACTTC. Translation: CASSVESRNTYEQYF.

The CDR3 region is CASRNGNTGELFF. The CDR3 bases are TGTGCCAGCAGAAACGGGAACACCGGGGAGCTGTTTTTT. The V call is TRBV25-1, the J call TRBJ2-2; D remains ambiguous. In germline, CDR1 is MGHDK, CDR2 SYGVNS. Trimming removed 6 bases from V and 1 base from J, with 6 bases in between. The CDR3 covers 13 residues.

The chain employs TRBV6-1 and TRBJ1-6, with 8 bases aligning to TRBD1. Germline V gene lookup returns CDR1 MNHNS and CDR2 SASEGT. The V and J ends lost 6 bases and 6 bases, in that order; junction bases with no gene match: 4. The CDR3 contains 14 residues. CDR3 residues: CASRTGDTNSPLHF. The CDR3 coding sequence is TGTGCCAGCAGGACAGGGGACACTAATTCACCCCTCCACTTT.

The V gene is TRBV9, the J gene TRBJ2-3; 14 nucleotides line up with TRBD2. CDR1 is SGDLS and CDR2 is YYNGEE in the germline V gene. This CDR3 has 17 residues. V was pared by 0 bases and J by 1 base, with 1 base of the junction left unmatched. CDR3 in amino acids: CASSVGGLAGGTDTQYF. The DNA for the CDR3 is TGTGCCAGCAGCGTAGGGGGACTAGCGGGGGGCACAGATACGCAGTATTTT. Drawing the rest from reference TRBV9 and TRBJ2-3, the complete variable domain is DSGVTQTPKHLITATGQRVTLRCSPRSGDLSVYWYQQSLDQGLQFLIQYYNGEERAKGNILERFSAQQFPDLHSELNLSSLELGDSALYFCASSVGGLAGGTDTQYFGPGTRLTVL.

The chain is built from TRBV6-5 and TRBJ2-5; perhaps TRBD2 as D (6 bases). Per the germline V gene, CDR1 is MNHEY and CDR2 is SVGAGI. This CDR3 region has 14 residues. V shed 6 bases and J shed 1 base, with 12 bases lying between them. The CDR3 DNA is TGTGCCAGCAGAGCCGGGACTCCCCAAGAGACCCAGTACTTC. Residues: CASRAGTPQETQYF.

The chain joins TRBV4-2 to TRBJ1-1; D is unclear. The CDR3 extends over 14 amino acids. The V end was cut by 0 bases, the J end by 3 bases, with 8 bases between. Germline assignment: CDR1 LGHNA and CDR2 YNFKEQ. CDR3 DNA: TGTGCCAGCAGCCAAGAGGCGGGTTACACTGAAGCTTTCTTT. Translation gives CASSQEAGYTEAFF.

The V gene is TRBV7-9, the J gene TRBJ2-7; 7 positions agree with TRBD2. Germline CDR1 SEHNR, CDR2 FQNEAQ (reference sequence). The CDR3 spans 15 residues. V shed 3 bases, J shed 6 bases, and the junction held 11 bases outside the gene matches. The CDR3 region is CASSFSSGASAEQYF. The CDR3 region has the DNA TGTGCCAGCAGCTTTTCGAGCGGGGCGTCGGCCGAGCAGTACTTC. Variable domain in full (rest from reference TRBV7-9 and TRBJ2-7): DTGVSQNPRHKITKRGQNVTFRCDPISEHNRLYWYRQTLGQGPEFLTYFQNEAQLEKSRLLSDRFSAERPKGSFSTLEIQRTEQGDSAMYLCASSFSSGASAEQYFGPGTRLTVT.

The chain couples TRBV4-2 to TRBJ2-2, with D maybe TRBD1 (5 bases). Trimming removed 1 base at V and 7 bases at J, with 10 bases between. The CDR3 is 14 amino acids. Germline assignment: CDR1 LGHNA and CDR2 YNFKEQ. CDR3 sequence reads: CASSQGGLSGELFF. The CDR3 coding sequence is TGTGCCAGCAGCCAAGGGGGCTTGAGCGGGGAGCTGTTTTTT.

This clone was detected only a few times. This rearrangement joins TRBV5-5 to TRBJ2-7; a possible D gene is TRBD2 (6 bases). CDR3 length equals 15 residues. The V gene lost 3 bases and the J gene lost 3 bases, with 16 bases spanning the gap. The germline gives CDR1 SGHKS, CDR2 YYEKEE (reference sequence). For the CDR3, the DNA is TGTGCCAGCAGCTCCGGGCGGGGTCTTTACTACGAGCAGTACTTC. It specifies CASSSGRGLYYEQYF. The variable domain in full, completed from reference TRBV5-5 and TRBJ2-7, reads DAGVTQSPTHLIKTRGQQVTLRCSPISGHKSVSWYQQVLGQGPQFIFQYYEKEERGRGNFPDRFSARQFPNYSSELNVNALLLGDSALYLCASSSGRGLYYEQYFGPGTRLTVT.

The chain couples TRBV28 to TRBJ2-3; D may be TRBD2 (6 bases). The ends were cut back, 6 bases at V and 3 bases at J, with 16 bases in the middle. The CDR3 extends over 15 amino acids. Germline V CDR1 and CDR2: MDHEN, SYDVKM. CDR3 coding DNA: TGTGCCAGCAGCCAGGGCGGAGGGTTAACAGATACGCAGTATTTT. Translating gives CASSQGGGLTDTQYF.

The rearrangement uses TRBV5-6 and TRBJ2-7; tentatively, D is TRBD1 (7 bases). Trimming took off 3 bases at V and 4 bases at J, with 17 bases between the two ends. Looked up from germline, CDR1 is SGHDT and CDR2 is YYEEEE. The CDR3 length is 15 residues. The CDR3 here is CASSSVGAGGYEQYF. The CDR3 DNA follows: TGTGCCAGCAGCTCGGTCGGGGCAGGGGGGTACGAGCAGTACTTC.

The chain carries TRBV27 and TRBJ2-7, with 9 bases that match TRBD2. This CDR3 region has 16 residues. The germline V gene has CDR1 MNHEY and CDR2 SMNVEV (reference sequence). The trim removed 2 bases at V and 3 bases at J, leaving 8 bases unmatched. CDR3 in DNA: TGTGCCAGCAGTTTAAAACCCATTAGCGGGGGCTACGAGCAGTACTTC. Translating gives CASSLKPISGGYEQYF.

The chain combines TRBV13 with TRBJ2-1, with 14 bases fitting TRBD2. CDR3 size: 19 residues. J was trimmed by 5 bases and V by 6 bases; bases with no gene match: 15. Germline CDR1 PRHDT, CDR2 FYEKMQ (reference sequence). The CDR3 sequence is CASSQSLTSGRAWDNEQFF. The CDR3 coding sequence is TGTGCCAGCAGTCAAAGCTTGACTAGCGGGAGGGCCTGGGACAATGAGCAGTTCTTC. The full variable domain, with the rest looked up from reference TRBV13 and TRBJ2-1, is AAGVIQSPRHLIKEKRETATLKCYPIPRHDTVYWYQQGPGQDPQFLISFYEKMQSDKGSIPDRFSAQQFSDYHSELNMSSLELGDSALYFCASSQSLTSGRAWDNEQFFGPGTRLTVL.

The rearrangement uses TRBV7-9 and TRBJ2-5; 11 nucleotides match TRBD2. The V segment lost 5 bases and the J segment 5 bases; nucleotides outside the gene matches: 7. Germline CDR1 is SEHNR and CDR2 is FQNEAQ (reference sequence). The CDR3 is 15 residues long. The CDR3 protein is CASSRSGGAGETQYF. The CDR3 DNA is TGTGCCAGCAGCCGTAGCGGGGGGGCAGGCGAGACCCAGTACTTC.

This clone was observed once. The chain links TRBV9 to TRBJ2-5, with D perhaps TRBD2 (6 bases). Trimming left V 0 bases short and J 9 bases short, with 9 bases between. This CDR3 is 12 amino acids long. The germline CDR1 and CDR2 sequences are SGDLS and YYNGEE. The CDR3 here is CASSVETGAQYF. The CDR3 nucleotides are TGTGCCAGCAGCGTAGAGACGGGGGCCCAGTACTTC.

This clone was seen a handful of times. V and J are TRBV6-5 and TRBJ2-7; D not resolved. The germline gives CDR1 MNHEY, CDR2 SVGAGI. The CDR3 spans 14 residues. With 8 bases removed from V and 0 bases from J, the gap between germline ends came to 14 bases. The CDR3 loop is CASSVSESSYEQYF. The CDR3 DNA sequence: TGTGCCAGCTCTGTTTCGGAGAGCTCCTACGAGCAGTACTTC.

This clone has more than one count but fewer than ten. The V and J genes are TRBV29-1 and TRBJ1-2; 8 nucleotides line up with TRBD1. Trimming cost V 6 bases and J 7 bases; bases outside gene matches: 16. CDR3 length: 15 amino acids. The germline gives CDR1 SQVTM, CDR2 ANQGSEA. The CDR3: CSVLYTPQGAGGYTF. Written as DNA, the CDR3 is TGCAGCGTACTATATACCCCCCAGGGGGCGGGTGGCTACACCTTC.